This passage covers 20 T cell receptor beta chains from one sample sequenced in a study of blood T cells in healthy people across ages. Primed by a sample-barcoded 5' primer and a J-beta primer mix, a second PCR proceeded for about 6 to 12 cycles. TCRdb called the 5' RACE reads again in MiXCR, with one record for every CDR3 protein. There are around 800,000 distinct CDR3 sequences in the sample; about 42% occur only once, and roughly 18% lies in the top ten. Material for sequencing was blood. These receptors were obtained from a man in his sixties in good health.

This clonotype was counted a few times. This chain connects TRBV7-2 to TRBJ2-2; no clear D. V dropped 1 base and J dropped 2 bases, with 8 bases sitting between them. The CDR3 loop spans 15 amino acids. CDR1 and CDR2 from the germline V gene are SGHTA and FQGNSA. The CDR3, as DNA: TGTGCCAGCAGCTTAGGTCTAGGCAACACCGGGGAGCTGTTTTTT. It encodes CASSLGLGNTGELFF.

J is TRBJ2-1 and V is TRBV12-3 or TRBV12-4, with D perhaps TRBD1 (6 bases). The V and J ends lost 4 bases and 4 bases respectively, with 8 bases between them. This CDR3 is built from 13 residues. The CDR3 DNA reads TGTGCCAGCAGTTCAGGGGAATACAATGAGCAGTTCTTC. It encodes CASSSGEYNEQFF.

The CDR3 nucleotides read TGTGCCAGCAGTCAAGGAGGGGCCTGGGAGCAGTTCTTC. Its translation is CASSQGGAWEQFF. The gene calls are TRBV11-3 and TRBJ2-1, with D maybe TRBD2 (6 bases). V dropped 6 bases and J dropped 10 bases, with 16 bases sitting between them. CDR3 length: 13 amino acids. The germline gives CDR1 SGHNT, CDR2 YENEEA.

The table lists this clonotype with a few counts. This chain joins TRBV7-2 and TRBJ2-5, with TRBD1 identical over 9 bases. The trim removed 5 bases at V and 4 bases at J, leaving 11 bases unmatched. The germline V gene encodes CDR1 SGHTA and CDR2 FQGNSA. The CDR3 length is 16 residues. The CDR3 spells CASSLNYRGRRETQYF. The CDR3 DNA is TGTGCCAGCAGCCTAAACTACAGGGGGCGCAGAGAGACCCAGTACTTC.

The gene calls are TRBV2 and TRBJ2-5; no firm D call. Germline V gives CDR1 SNHLY, CDR2 FYNNEI. Trimming removed 6 bases at V and 3 bases at J, with 5 bases between. The CDR3 loop spans 11 amino acids. The CDR3 DNA is TGTGCCAGCAGAGTTGAAGAGACCCAGTACTTC. Its protein is CASRVEETQYF.

V usage is TRBV3-1 and J usage is TRBJ2-2; D is undetermined. Trimming cost V 6 bases and J 2 bases, with 7 bases left between them. This CDR3 spans 13 amino acids. Germline assignment: CDR1 LGHDT and CDR2 YNNKEL (reference sequence). CDR3 protein: CASRPFNTGELFF. The CDR3 coding sequence is TGTGCCAGCAGACCATTTAACACCGGGGAGCTGTTTTTT.

The V gene is TRBV5-4, the J gene TRBJ2-7; D not certain. The CDR3 has 14 amino acids. V was shortened by 4 bases and J by 2 bases, with 13 bases between the two germline ends. Germline V gene lookup returns CDR1 SGHNT and CDR2 YYREEE (reference sequence). DNA for the CDR3: TGTGCCAGCAGCCCACCGGGTCCTACCTACGAGCAGTACTTC. Amino acids: CASSPPGPTYEQYF.

V usage is TRBV7-3 and J usage is TRBJ2-7, with 9 bases identical to TRBD1. From germline, CDR1 is SGHTA and CDR2 FQGTGA. Unmatched junction bases numbered 5, after V lost 5 bases and J lost 6 bases. The length of the CDR3 is 13 residues. Here the CDR3 reads CASSTDRGGEQYF. The CDR3 nucleotides read TGTGCCAGCAGCACAGACAGGGGGGGCGAGCAGTACTTC. The complete variable domain, with remaining parts taken from reference TRBV7-3 and TRBJ2-7, reads GAGVSQTPSNKVTEKGKYVELRCDPISGHTALYWYRQSLGQGPEFLIYFQGTGAADDSGLPNDRFFAVRPEGSVSTLKIQRTERGDSAVYLCASSTDRGGEQYFGPGTRLTVT.

This clonotype has a handful of counts. The chain uses TRBV3-1 and TRBJ2-3, with D perhaps matching TRBD1 (5 bases). The V end was cut by 1 base, the J end by 2 bases, with 13 bases between. Per germline, CDR1 LGHDT and CDR2 YNNKEL (reference sequence). The CDR3 is 16 residues long. In DNA, the CDR3 is TGTGCCAGCAGCCAAGGGCAGGGAAGGTACACAGATACGCAGTATTTT. Its translation is CASSQGQGRYTDTQYF.

The chain has TRBV28 and TRBJ2-7; TRBD2 is a possible D gene (6 bases). Deletions cut 3 bases from V and 3 bases from J, with 30 bases between. CDR3 size: 20 residues. In germline, CDR1 is MDHEN, CDR2 SYDVKM. The CDR3, as DNA: TGTGCCAGCAGTTTTGGAGGGAGCCCCGGCTCGATCCGGACAAACTACGAGCAGTACTTC. This translates into CASSFGGSPGSIRTNYEQYF. Together with reference TRBV28 and TRBJ2-7, the CDR3 gives the full variable domain: DVKVTQSSRYLVKRTGEKVFLECVQDMDHENMFWYRQDPGLGLRLIYFSYDVKMKEKGDIPEGYSVSREKKERFSLILESASTNQTSMYLCASSFGGSPGSIRTNYEQYFGPGTRLTVT.

The rearrangement links TRBV20-1 to TRBJ2-1; D gene unclear. The V end was cut by 6 bases, the J end by 5 bases, with 8 bases between. This CDR3 is built from 11 residues. Germline CDR1 and CDR2: DFQATT and SNEGSKA (reference sequence). CDR3 amino acids: CSAIKHNEQFF. The CDR3 nucleotides are TGCAGTGCAATAAAACACAATGAGCAGTTCTTC.

A few counts support this clonotype. The chain combines TRBV4-3 with TRBJ2-5, with 10 bases identical to TRBD2. The CDR3 sequence is 15 residues long. The germline V gene has CDR1 LGHNA and CDR2 YSLEER. V shed 4 bases, J shed 5 bases, and the junction held 7 bases outside the gene matches. CDR3 coding DNA: TGCGCCAGCAGCCCCCTAGGACTAGCGGATGAGACCCAGTACTTC. It translates to CASSPLGLADETQYF.

The V and J genes are TRBV4-3 and TRBJ2-1; no firm D call. The germline V gene encodes CDR1 LGHNA and CDR2 YSLEER. V shed 1 base and J shed 9 bases, with 13 bases lying between them. The CDR3 sequence is 14 residues long. The CDR3 reads CASSQGYLVGEQFF. CDR3 DNA: TGCGCCAGCAGCCAAGGATATCTGGTTGGTGAGCAGTTCTTC.

The rearrangement joins TRBV11-3 to TRBJ1-2; 9 bases are a match to TRBD1. The CDR3 runs to 14 residues. Germline CDR1 and CDR2: SGHNT and YENEEA. V gave up 5 bases and J gave up 10 bases; unmatched junction bases: 11. CDR3 residues: CASSPPGTGFDYTF. The CDR3 DNA reads as TGTGCCAGCAGCCCGCCCGGGACAGGGTTTGACTACACCTTC.

This clonotype was counted between two and nine times. The gene calls are TRBV29-1 and TRBJ2-1; 11 nucleotides align to TRBD2. Germline lookup yields CDR1 SQVTM and CDR2 ANQGSEA. Trimming removed 3 bases from V and 6 bases from J; junction bases left unmatched: 7. There are 15 residues in the CDR3. In DNA form, the CDR3 reads TGCAGCGTTGACGCGGTAGCGGGGGGGCTCAATGAGCAGTTCTTC. Translation: CSVDAVAGGLNEQFF.

This clonotype occurred many times. The chain combines TRBV27 with TRBJ1-2; D is undetermined. The germline gives CDR1 MNHEY, CDR2 SMNVEV (reference sequence). CDR3 length equals 13 residues. V dropped 0 bases and J dropped 8 bases, with 10 bases sitting between them. The DNA of the CDR3 is TGTGCCAGCAGTTTATCTTGGGAAGGGGGCTACACCTTC. Its translation: CASSLSWEGGYTF.

The chain is built from TRBV10-3 and TRBJ2-1; 8 nucleotides match TRBD1. CDR1 ENHRY and CDR2 SYGVKD come from the germline V gene. J lost 13 bases, V lost 6 bases, and 11 bases had no gene match. This CDR3 has 13 residues. This CDR3 reads CAISAQGEETQFF. In DNA form, the CDR3 reads TGTGCCATCAGCGCACAGGGGGAAGAGACCCAGTTCTTC.

As concerns this clonotype: A read error is possible here, since a much larger clone lies one base away. This CDR3 reads CASSPAGASTDTQYF. The CDR3 DNA follows: TGTGCCAGCAGCCCAGCGGGGGCTAGCACAGATACGCAGTATTTT. The chain recombines TRBV5-6 with TRBJ2-3; 8 bases fit TRBD2. The germline CDR1 and CDR2 sequences are SGHDT and YYEEEE. The CDR3 totals 15 residues. J was trimmed by 0 bases and V by 4 bases; bases with no gene match: 4.

The V and J genes are TRBV5-1 and TRBJ2-1, with 13 bases that match TRBD2. With 3 bases clipped from V and 9 bases from J, the junction kept 0 bases outside the gene matches. Germline lookup yields CDR1 SGHRS and CDR2 YFSETQ. The CDR3 consists of 13 residues. The CDR3 here is CASSWTSGGEQFF. Written as DNA, the CDR3 is TGCGCCAGCAGCTGGACTAGCGGGGGTGAGCAGTTCTTC.

In its sample, this clonotype was seen many times. The chain carries TRBV7-2 and TRBJ2-7, with no clear D. This CDR3 has 12 amino acids. CDR1 is SGHTA, CDR2 FQGNSA, per germline. Trimming took 5 bases from V and 3 from J, leaving 8 bases between them. This chain's CDR3 is CASSRISYEQYF. CDR3 bases: TGTGCCAGCAGCAGGATCAGCTACGAGCAGTACTTC.